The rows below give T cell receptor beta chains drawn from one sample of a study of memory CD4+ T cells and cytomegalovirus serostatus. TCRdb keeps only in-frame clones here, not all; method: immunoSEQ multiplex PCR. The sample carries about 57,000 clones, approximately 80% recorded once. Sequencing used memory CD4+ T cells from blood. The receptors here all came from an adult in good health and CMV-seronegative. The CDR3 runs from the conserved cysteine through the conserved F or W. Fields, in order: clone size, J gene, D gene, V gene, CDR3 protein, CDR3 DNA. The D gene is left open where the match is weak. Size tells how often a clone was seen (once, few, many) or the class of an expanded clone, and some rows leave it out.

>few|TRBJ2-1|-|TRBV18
CASSPQKAGNEQFF
TGTGCCAGCTCACCTCAGAAGGCGGGCAATGAGCAGTTCTTC
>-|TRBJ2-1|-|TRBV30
CAWRTSGGEQFF
TGTGCCTGGCGGACTTCTGGAGGTGAGCAGTTCTTC
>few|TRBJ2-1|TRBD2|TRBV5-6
CASSSLGSRLAGGPGEQFF
TGTGCCAGCAGCTCCCTGGGTTCGAGACTAGCGGGAGGGCCGGGTGAGCAGTTCTTC
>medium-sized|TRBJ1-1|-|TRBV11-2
CASSSLAKRGGTEAFF
TGTGCCAGCAGCTCACTGGCGAAGCGGGGGGGCACTGAAGCTTTCTTT
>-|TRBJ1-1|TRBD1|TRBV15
CATSRGGSGGTEAFF
TGTGCCACCAGCAGAGGGGGGTCAGGGGGCACTGAAGCTTTCTTT
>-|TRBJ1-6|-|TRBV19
CASSMWGGSRDSPLHF
TGTGCCAGTAGTATGTGGGGGGGGTCTCGGGATTCACCCCTCCACTTT
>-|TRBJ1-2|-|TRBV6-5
CASSPLPEYGYTF
TGTGCCAGCAGTCCCTTACCAGAGTATGGCTACACCTTC
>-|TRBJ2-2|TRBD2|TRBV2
CASSERAGGTGELFF
TGTGCCAGCAGTGAACGGGCGGGGGGCACCGGGGAGCTGTTTTTT
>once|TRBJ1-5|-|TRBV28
CASSFPGPQHF
TGTGCCAGCAGTTTCCCGGGGCCCCAGCATTTT
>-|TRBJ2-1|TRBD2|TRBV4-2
CASSERLAREQFF
TGTGCCAGCAGCGAAAGACTAGCACGGGAGCAGTTCTTC
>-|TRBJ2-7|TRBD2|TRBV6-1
CASSETSGGPGKQYF
TGTGCCAGCAGTGAAACAAGCGGGGGCCCCGGGAAGCAGTACTTC
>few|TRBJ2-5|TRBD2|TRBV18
CASSLSGRASETQYF
TGTGCCAGCTCCCTTAGCGGGAGGGCGTCGGAGACCCAGTACTTC
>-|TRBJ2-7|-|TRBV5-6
CASSLAPGGTYEQYF
TGTGCCAGCAGCTTGGCCCCCGGCGGAACCTACGAGCAGTACTTC
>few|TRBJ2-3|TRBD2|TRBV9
CASSVGSGTSGDTQYF
TGTGCCAGCAGCGTAGGGTCCGGGACTAGCGGGGATACGCAGTATTTT
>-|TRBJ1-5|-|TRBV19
CASTGGVGFYQPQHF
TGTGCCAGTACGGGAGGCGTGGGGTTTTATCAGCCCCAGCATTTT
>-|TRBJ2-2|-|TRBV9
CASSVESAGELFF
TGTGCCAGCAGCGTAGAGAGCGCCGGGGAGCTGTTTTTT
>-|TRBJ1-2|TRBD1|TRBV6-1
CASSEVWQGAGGYTF
TGTGCCAGCAGTGAAGTCTGGCAGGGGGCTGGTGGCTACACCTTC
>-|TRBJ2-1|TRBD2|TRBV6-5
CASSLTSWFF
TGTGCCAGCAGCCTGACTAGCTGGTTCTTC
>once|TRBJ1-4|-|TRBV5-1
CASSAQGSGANEKLFF
TGCGCCAGCAGCGCCCAGGGTAGCGGGGCTAATGAAAAACTGTTTTTT
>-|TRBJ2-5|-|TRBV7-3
CASSQNGAQETQYF
TGTGCCAGCAGCCAAAATGGGGCTCAGGAGACCCAGTACTTC
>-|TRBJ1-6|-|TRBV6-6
CASSFGASSGSPLHF
TGTGCCAGCAGTTTCGGGGCGTCCTCCGGTTCACCCCTCCACTTT
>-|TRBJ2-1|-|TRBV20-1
CSASGWNEQFF
TGCAGTGCTAGTGGGTGGAATGAGCAGTTCTTC
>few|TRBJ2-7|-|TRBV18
CASSPISGYYEQYF
TGTGCCAGCTCACCGATTAGCGGATACTACGAGCAGTACTTC
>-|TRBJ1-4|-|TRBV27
CASSRGGTNEKLFF
TGTGCCAGCAGTCGGGGGGGGACTAATGAAAAACTGTTTTTT
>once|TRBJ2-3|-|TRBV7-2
CASSFDRRADTQYF
TGTGCCAGCAGCTTCGACAGGCGGGCAGATACGCAGTATTTT
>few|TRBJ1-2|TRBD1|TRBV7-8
CASSFLPGQGNYGYTF
TGTGCCAGCAGTTTCCTTCCGGGACAGGGGAATTACGGCTACACCTTC
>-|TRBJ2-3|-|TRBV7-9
CASSPGTPLTQYF
TGTGCCAGCAGCCCAGGGACTCCGCTGACGCAGTATTTT
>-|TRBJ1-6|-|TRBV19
CASKGSRNYNSPLHF
TGTGCCAGTAAGGGGTCCCGGAACTATAATTCACCCCTCCACTTT
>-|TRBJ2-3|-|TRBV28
CASSWGGAGTDTQYF
TGTGCCAGCAGTTGGGGGGGGGCAGGCACAGATACGCAGTATTTT
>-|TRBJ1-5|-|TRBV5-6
CASSLRGRNQPQHF
TGTGCCAGCAGCCTCCGGGGGCGCAATCAGCCCCAGCATTTT
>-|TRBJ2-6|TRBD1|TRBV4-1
CASSLEQGAGANVLTF
TGCGCCAGCAGCTTAGAACAGGGGGCTGGGGCCAACGTCCTGACTTTC
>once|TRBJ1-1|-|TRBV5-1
CASSLEQGATTEAFF
TGCGCCAGCAGCTTGGAGCAGGGTGCGACGACTGAAGCTTTCTTT
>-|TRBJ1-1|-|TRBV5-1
CASRGADNTEAFF
TGCGCCAGCAGGGGTGCGGACAACACTGAAGCTTTCTTT
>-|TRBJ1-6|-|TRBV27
CASSQSSYNSPLHF
TGTGCCAGCAGTCAGAGCTCCTATAATTCACCCCTCCACTTT
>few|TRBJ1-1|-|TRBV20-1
CSARGNTEAFF
TGCAGTGCTAGAGGGAACACTGAAGCTTTCTTT
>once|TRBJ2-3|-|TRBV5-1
CASSLGEHTDTQYF
TGCGCCAGCAGCTTGGGGGAGCATACAGATACGCAGTATTTT
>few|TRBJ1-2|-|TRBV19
CASRPQRGGGNYGYTF
TGTGCCAGTAGACCCCAAAGGGGCGGGGGGAACTATGGCTACACCTTC
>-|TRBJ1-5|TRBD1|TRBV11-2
CASSLGTGVQPQHF
TGTGCCAGCAGCTTGGGAACAGGGGTTCAGCCCCAGCATTTT
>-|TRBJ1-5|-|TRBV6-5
CASAGPNQPQHF
TGTGCCAGCGCAGGGCCCAATCAGCCCCAGCATTTT
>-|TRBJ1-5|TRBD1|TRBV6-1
CASSEFQGGVGQPQHF
TGTGCCAGCAGCGAATTTCAGGGGGGGGTTGGACAGCCCCAGCATTTT